This T cell receptor beta chain was profiled in a study of preoperative IRX-2 immunotherapy in early breast cancer. V was shortened by 8 bases and J by 5 bases, with 12 bases between the two germline ends. The germline V gene has CDR1 MDHEN and CDR2 SYDVKM. The CDR3 length is 13 residues. A few counts support this clone. Assay used: immunoSEQ multiplex PCR; TCRdb lists only in-frame clones, some missing. The sample holds 30,000 to 45,000 clones, roughly 82% seen once. The treatment was: preoperative locoregional IRX-2 cytokine immunotherapy. This phase Ib study tested locoregional IRX-2 cytokine immunotherapy given before surgery.

The chain recombines TRBV28 with TRBJ1-4, with D tentatively TRBD1 (5 bases). The input for sequencing was lymph node tissue, taken after IRX-2 immunotherapy. The receptor was derived from a human donor with breast cancer. Here the CDR3 DNA reads TGTGCCAGCGGTGGGGGGGTGAATGAAAAACTGTTTTTT. Translating gives CASGGGVNEKLFF.